Presented here are 24 T cell receptor beta chains from one specimen sequenced in a study of T cell clusters in autoimmune cytopenias. TRB was amplified by touch-down multiplex PCR, primer pools A and B combined. From its re-call of the multiplex PCR reads, TCRdb lists each CDR3 protein once, without DNA. In all, the sample yields some 7,200 distinct CDR3 sequences. TRB amplification used 250 ng of peripheral blood genomic DNA. This same sample was also taken into another study, of T cell repertoires in aging, cancer and after chemotherapy.

The sample consisted of peripheral blood. The receptors come from a human donor in good health.

This clonotype is called medium-sized based on its frequency. The rearrangement uses TRBV7-6 and TRBJ2-2. In germline, CDR1 is SGHVS, CDR2 FNYEAQ. This CDR3 region has 15 residues. CDR3 sequence: CASSLVGDYTGELFF. Looking up the rest from reference TRBV7-6 and TRBJ2-2 gives the full variable domain: GAGVSQSPRYKVTKRGQDVALRCDPISGHVSLYWYRQALGQGPEFLTYFNYEAQQDKSGLPNDRFSAERPEGSISTLTIQRTEQRDSAMYRCASSLVGDYTGELFFGEGSRLTVL.

In terms of frequency, this clonotype is medium-sized. V usage is TRBV19 and J usage is TRBJ2-3; TCRdb calls TRBD1, which cannot be checked without DNA. Germline CDR1 is LNHDA and CDR2 is SQIVND (reference sequence). This CDR3 region has 15 residues. CDR3 sequence reads: CASNDRGFPTDTQYF.

By frequency, this clonotype registers medium-sized (0.01 to 0.1%). V is TRBV18 and J is TRBJ2-6; no DNA is available, so the TRBD2 call from TCRdb remains unchecked. The CDR3 loop spans 17 amino acids. Per the germline V gene, CDR1 is KGHSH and CDR2 is LQKENI. CDR3 in amino acids: CASSRAARAAGANVLTF. The full variable domain, completed using reference TRBV18 and TRBJ2-6, is NAGVMQNPRHLVRRRGQEARLRCSPMKGHSHVYWYRQLPEEGLKFMVYLQKENIIDESGMPKERFSAEFPKEGPSILRIQQVVRGDSAAYFCASSRAARAAGANVLTFGAGSRLTVL.

The gene calls are TRBV27 and TRBJ2-7. Germline assignment: CDR1 MNHEY and CDR2 SMNVEV (reference sequence). CDR3 length: 13 amino acids. The CDR3 loop reads CASSSAAYHEQYF.

V gene TRBV5-1 combines with J gene TRBJ2-1; lacking DNA, the TRBD2 call made by TCRdb goes unchecked. Germline CDR1 is SGHRS and CDR2 is YFSETQ. The CDR3 extends over 15 amino acids. The CDR3 loop reads CASSFRDSYDGEQFF.

This clonotype is classed as medium-sized by frequency. CDR3 residues: CASSSGGTTDTQYF. The chain links TRBV5-5 to TRBJ2-3; TCRdb outputs TRBD1, but without DNA this stays unchecked. The CDR3 loop spans 14 amino acids. The V gene's germline CDR1 is SGHKS and CDR2 YYEKEE (reference sequence).

The chain joins TRBV12-3 or TRBV12-4 to TRBJ1-3; TCRdb outputs TRBD1, but without DNA this stays unchecked. The CDR3 contains 15 residues. CDR3 sequence: CASRRDRISGNTIYF.

This clonotype shows up as medium-sized by frequency. This chain connects TRBV29-1 to TRBJ2-7. Germline V gene sequence: CDR1 SQVTM, CDR2 ANQGSEA. CDR3 length: 12 amino acids. The CDR3 loop is CSVELNSYEQYF.

By frequency, this clonotype is medium-sized. This chain uses TRBV15 with TRBJ2-3. Germline V gene sequence: CDR1 LNHNV, CDR2 YYDKDF (reference sequence). CDR3 length equals 15 residues. CDR3 residues: CATSRVRGETDTQYF. The variable domain in full, completed from reference TRBV15 and TRBJ2-3, reads DAMVIQNPRYQVTQFGKPVTLSCSQTLNHNVMYWYQQKSSQAPKLLFHYYDKDFNNEADTPDNFQSRRPNTSFCFLDIRSPGLGDTAMYLCATSRVRGETDTQYFGPGTRLTVL.

This chain uses TRBV27 with TRBJ1-2. CDR1 and CDR2 (germline): MNHEY, SMNVEV (reference sequence). CDR3 length: 13 amino acids. CDR3 amino acids: CASSWRDGYGYTF.

The chain uses TRBV12-3 or TRBV12-4 and TRBJ2-5; as DNA is missing, the TRBD1 call by TCRdb cannot be tested. This CDR3 region has 14 residues. The CDR3 is CASSPDRAQETQYF.

This clonotype shows up as medium-sized by frequency. The chain is built from TRBV11-1 and TRBJ2-2; TCRdb indicates TRBD1, and absent DNA this call remains unverified. CDR1 is SGHAT, CDR2 FQDESV, per germline (reference sequence). The CDR3 runs to 15 residues. CDR3 region: CASRRDRAATGELFF.

Its frequency marks this clonotype as medium-sized. The chain couples TRBV6-2 or TRBV6-3 to TRBJ2-7; TCRdb selects TRBD1, and the lack of DNA leaves this call unchecked. This CDR3 has 14 residues. CDR1 is MNHEY and CDR2 is SVGEGT in the germline V gene. CDR3 sequence: CASSSASDIYEQYF.

This clonotype is classed as medium-sized by frequency. V is TRBV19 and J is TRBJ2-5. Per the germline V gene, CDR1 is LNHDA and CDR2 is SQIVND (reference sequence). CDR3 length equals 14 residues. The CDR3 loop is CASSIGGTQETQYF.

By frequency, this clonotype registers medium-sized. V and J are TRBV5-5 and TRBJ2-7; the D call of TRBD1 rests on TCRdb alone, since no DNA is present to check it. CDR3 size: 17 residues. Per the germline V gene, CDR1 is SGHKS and CDR2 is YYEKEE (reference sequence). The CDR3 sequence: CASSYPHRESIAYEQYF.

This clonotype is labeled medium-sized based on frequency. V and J are TRBV29-1 and TRBJ2-7. The CDR3 spans 11 residues. Looked up from germline, CDR1 is SQVTM and CDR2 is ANQGSEA. The CDR3 sequence is CSVAGDVEQYF.

The V gene is TRBV6-1, the J gene TRBJ2-5; TCRdb reports TRBD1, a call that lacks DNA to check it against. The CDR3 runs 13 residues. Germline values: CDR1 MNHNS, CDR2 SASEGT. CDR3 protein: CASRPTGVETQYF.

V gene TRBV5-6 combines with J gene TRBJ2-7. Germline CDR1 is SGHDT and CDR2 is YYEEEE. The CDR3 totals 13 residues. The CDR3 region is CASSWDRDYEQYF.

This clonotype is labeled medium-sized based on frequency. The chain has TRBV6-5 and TRBJ2-1; the D gene TCRdb calls, TRBD1, cannot be checked with no DNA. Per the germline V gene, CDR1 is MNHEY and CDR2 is SVGAGI. The CDR3 is 11 residues long. The CDR3 region is CASAGGGEQFF.

V gene TRBV7-9 combines with J gene TRBJ1-3; lacking DNA, the TRBD1 call made by TCRdb goes unchecked. Per germline, CDR1 SEHNR and CDR2 FQNEAQ (reference sequence). The CDR3 length is 14 residues. The CDR3 reads CASHQGEVGNTIYF.

This sequence joins TRBV24-1 and TRBJ2-1. The CDR3 is 14 amino acids. CDR1 is KGHDR, CDR2 SFDVKD, per germline. This CDR3 is CATSDSWGHNEQFF.

The chain uses TRBV29-1 and TRBJ2-2; the D gene TCRdb calls, TRBD1, cannot be checked with no DNA. CDR1 is SQVTM and CDR2 is ANQGSEA in the germline V gene. The CDR3 is 11 amino acids. The CDR3 sequence: CSVLGAGELFF.

The chain joins TRBV10-3 to TRBJ2-2; TCRdb reports TRBD1, a call that lacks DNA to check it against. CDR3 length: 16 residues. Per germline, CDR1 ENHRY and CDR2 SYGVKD. The chain's CDR3 is CAIRGTGTSNTGELFF.

This clonotype is deemed medium-sized (0.01 to 0.1%) by its frequency. The chain joins TRBV30 to TRBJ2-5. There are 13 residues in the CDR3. CDR1 and CDR2 (germline): GTSNPN, SVGIG (reference sequence). CDR3 sequence: CAWTVRDGETQYF.